The 14 T cell receptor beta chains below were found in one sample sequenced in a study of blood T cell repertoires in COVID-19. Some clones are missing from TCRdb's copy, which holds only in-frame ones; the method was immunoSEQ multiplex PCR. The table has 270,000 or so clones, around 90% seen once. Sequenced material: peripheral blood. The receptors derive from a woman aged 55-75 years with COVID-19, enrolled during active disease.

The chain recombines TRBV7-9 with TRBJ1-2; TRBD1 matches at 7 bases. J lost 6 bases, V lost 2 bases, and 9 bases had no gene match. The CDR3 runs to 15 residues. Germline V gene lookup returns CDR1 SEHNR and CDR2 FQNEAQ (reference sequence). CDR3 nucleotides: TGTGCCAGCAGCTTAAGCCGACAGGGAACAGATGGCTACACCTTC. It yields the protein CASSLSRQGTDGYTF.

The chain has TRBV11-2 and TRBJ1-2; D is unresolved. This CDR3 region has 16 residues. The V end lost 0 bases, the J end lost 4 bases, and 15 bases lay between the germline ends. Germline loops: CDR1 SGHAT, CDR2 FQNNGV. The chain's CDR3 is CASSLEANSGLYGYTF. The CDR3 bases are TGTGCCAGCAGCTTAGAAGCGAACAGCGGCCTCTATGGCTACACCTTC.

The V gene is TRBV9, the J gene TRBJ2-6, with D maybe TRBD2 (5 bases). The CDR3 runs 16 residues. CDR1 is SGDLS and CDR2 is YYNGEE in the germline V gene. The germline V and J ends were trimmed by 3 bases and 3 bases, with 13 bases remaining between them. The CDR3 reads CASSGGGTSGANVLTF. The CDR3 coding sequence is TGTGCCAGCAGCGGAGGAGGAACGAGTGGGGCCAACGTCCTGACTTTC.

The chain joins TRBV3-1 (or the pseudogene TRBV3-2) to TRBJ1-4; 11 bases fit TRBD1. CDR1 is LGHDT, CDR2 YNNKEL, per germline (reference sequence). The CDR3 covers 20 residues. V was clipped by 3 bases and J by 8 bases; unmatched bases: 20. CDR3 DNA: TGTGCCAGCAGCCACGGACAGGGGGCTGCCGGACCGGGGAGGTACGAAAAACTGTTTTTT. It is translated as CASSHGQGAAGPGRYEKLFF.

V and J are TRBV19 and TRBJ2-7; possibly TRBD2 for D (5 bases). Germline values: CDR1 LNHDA, CDR2 SQIVND (reference sequence). V lost 2 bases and J lost 5, with 19 bases in between. CDR3 length: 16 amino acids. CDR3 region: CASSILTGIPTDEQYF. DNA of the CDR3: TGTGCCAGTAGTATACTTACCGGGATACCCACCGACGAGCAGTACTTC.

V gene TRBV27 combines with J gene TRBJ1-2, with TRBD1 as a possible D gene (6 bases). This CDR3 spans 18 amino acids. Trimming left V 2 bases short and J 2 bases short, with 21 bases between. Germline V gives CDR1 MNHEY, CDR2 SMNVEV (reference sequence). The CDR3 DNA sequence: TGTGCCAGCAGTTTACAGGGTCGACGGGGGGGGCCCAACTATGGCTACACCTTC. The encoded protein is CASSLQGRRGGPNYGYTF.

This chain uses TRBV30 with TRBJ2-7; D might be TRBD1 (6 bases). V was cut by 1 base and J by 0 bases, with 28 bases left in between. Germline CDR1 reads GTSNPN; CDR2 reads SVGIG (reference sequence). The CDR3 consists of 20 residues. In nucleotides, the CDR3 is TGTGCCTGGAGTGCATTCTTTCCTCTTCTGGGGGCACGAAGCTCCTACGAGCAGTACTTC. Translation: CAWSAFFPLLGARSSYEQYF.

This chain connects TRBV4-3 to TRBJ1-2, with TRBD1 identical over 7 bases. The CDR3 totals 16 residues. Germline assignment: CDR1 LGHNA and CDR2 YSLEER. V shed 0 bases, J shed 0 bases, and the junction held 4 bases outside the gene matches. The CDR3 is CASSQEAGGPNYGYTF. CDR3 coding DNA: TGCGCCAGCAGCCAAGAGGCAGGGGGACCTAACTATGGCTACACCTTC.

V is TRBV27 and J is TRBJ1-2, with TRBD1 matching 10 bases. The CDR3 spans 13 residues. The germline V gene has CDR1 MNHEY and CDR2 SMNVEV (reference sequence). V lost 5 bases, J lost 7 bases, and 4 bases stayed unmatched. The CDR3 is CASSRDRGRGYTF. In nucleotides, the CDR3 is TGTGCCAGCAGTCGCGACAGGGGGCGTGGCTACACCTTC.

The chain is built from TRBV21-1 and TRBJ1-2; the table's D call, TRBD1, was not checked against the DNA. TRBV21-1 is a documented pseudogene. The CDR3 extends over 16 amino acids. CDR3 protein: CASSTMGDREDYGYTF. For the CDR3, the DNA is TGTGCCAGCAGCACCATGGGGGACAGGGAAGATTATGGCTACACCTTC.

The CDR3 DNA reads as TGTGCCAGCAGGGACACCCGCTCTGGAAACACCATATATTTT. Protein sequence: CASRDTRSGNTIYF. V usage is TRBV6-5 and J usage is TRBJ1-3; weak D call: TRBD1 (5 bases). This CDR3 has 14 residues. CDR1 is MNHEY, CDR2 SVGAGI, per germline. V gave up 6 bases and J gave up 0 bases, with 9 bases separating them.

The V and J genes are TRBV7-2 and TRBJ2-5, with D unresolved. This CDR3 spans 13 amino acids. V was pared by 5 bases and J by 2 bases, with 9 bases between. Germline-derived CDR1 and CDR2 are SGHTA and FQGNSA. CDR3 sequence reads: CASSRRWQETQYF. CDR3 DNA: TGTGCCAGCAGCCGTCGGTGGCAAGAGACCCAGTACTTC. Together with reference TRBV7-2 and TRBJ2-5, the CDR3 gives the full variable domain: GAGVSQSPSNKVTEKGKDVELRCDPISGHTALYWYRQSLGQGLEFLIYFQGNSAPDKSGLPSDRFSAERTGGSVSTLTIQRTQQEDSAVYLCASSRRWQETQYFGPGTRLLVL.

The chain has TRBV29-1 and TRBJ2-7, with 8 bases aligning to TRBD1. The trim removed 6 bases at V and 0 bases at J, leaving 10 bases unmatched. This CDR3 has 15 residues. Germline V gene sequence: CDR1 SQVTM, CDR2 ANQGSEA. The CDR3 reads CSVYGQGANSYEQYF. CDR3 bases: TGCAGCGTCTACGGGCAGGGGGCAAACTCCTACGAGCAGTACTTC.

In this sample, this clone turned up a few times. The genes are TRBV5-1 and TRBJ2-7; no firm D call. CDR1 SGHRS and CDR2 YFSETQ come from the germline V gene. The CDR3 has 13 amino acids. Trimming removed 5 bases from V and 2 bases from J, with 11 bases in between. As DNA, the CDR3 is TGCGCCAGCAGGAGCCCCCAGGCCTACGAGCAGTACTTC. It codes for CASRSPQAYEQYF.